A single sample is the source of the 10 T cell receptor beta chains below, sequenced in a study of control samples from healthy donors and cancer patients. This table comes from immunoSEQ multiplex PCR, and its TCRdb copy is limited to in-frame clones, with some not included. The table lists over 200,000 clones, roughly four fifths of them singletons. Sequencing was carried out using PBMCs. The receptors shown here come from a woman in her sixties or seventies with lung cancer.

The chain uses TRBV9 and TRBJ2-5; 8 bases map to TRBD2. The V segment lost 0 bases and the J segment 5 bases; nucleotides outside the gene matches: 6. The CDR3 is made up of 15 amino acids. Germline V lookup: CDR1 SGDLS, CDR2 YYNGEE. The CDR3 region is CASSVEWTSMETQYF. CDR3 sequence (DNA): TGTGCCAGCAGCGTAGAATGGACTAGCATGGAGACCCAGTACTTC.

J is TRBJ2-7 and V is TRBV6-5; D may match TRBD1 or TRBD2 (5 bases each). Germline CDR1 and CDR2: MNHEY and SVGAGI. The CDR3 runs 14 residues. Trimming took off 5 bases at V and 3 bases at J, with 14 bases between the two ends. CDR3 region: CASSPYLGDYEQYF. CDR3 coding DNA: TGTGCCAGCAGTCCCTATCTGGGGGACTACGAGCAGTACTTC.

The CDR3 sequence is CASSTSGRLDEQFF. In DNA, the CDR3 is TGTGCCAGCAGCACTAGCGGGAGGTTAGATGAGCAGTTCTTC. The chain is built from TRBV6-6 and TRBJ2-1; 12 positions match TRBD2. The CDR3 contains 14 residues. CDR1 is MNHNY, CDR2 SVGAGI, per germline (reference sequence). After removal of 6 bases from V and 8 bases from J, the junction contained 5 bases not matched to a gene.

This clone has just a few counts. The V call is TRBV2, the J call TRBJ1-3; a possible D gene is TRBD1 (6 bases). Looked up from germline, CDR1 is SNHLY and CDR2 is FYNNEI. V was shortened by 6 bases and J by 0 bases, with 6 bases between the two germline ends. This CDR3 is 13 amino acids long. The CDR3 region has the DNA TGTGCCAGCAGCAGGGGCTCTGGAAACACCATATATTTT. It specifies CASSRGSGNTIYF. The full variable domain, its missing parts supplied by reference TRBV2 and TRBJ1-3, is EPEVTQTPSHQVTQMGQEVILRCVPISNHLYFYWYRQILGQKVEFLVSFYNNEISEKSEIFDDQFSVERPDGSNFTLKIRSTKLEDSAMYFCASSRGSGNTIYFGEGSWLTVV.

In this sample, this clone turned up once. The rearrangement uses TRBV5-1 and TRBJ2-6, with TRBD2 matching over 7 bases. Trimming took 5 bases from V and 4 from J; bases not matched to a gene: 6. The germline V gene encodes CDR1 SGHRS and CDR2 YFSETQ. The CDR3 consists of 15 residues. The chain's CDR3 is CASRTGGAGANVLTF. The CDR3 coding sequence is TGCGCCAGCAGGACGGGGGGTGCGGGGGCCAACGTCCTGACTTTC.

This sequence joins TRBV5-4 and TRBJ1-3; 9 bases agree with TRBD1. This CDR3 is built from 15 residues. Looked up from germline, CDR1 is SGHNT and CDR2 is YYREEE (reference sequence). J was trimmed by 4 bases and V by 3 bases; bases with no gene match: 5. CDR3 bases: TGTGCCAGCAGCTGGGCCGGGACAGGGGGAAACACCATATATTTT. Its translation is CASSWAGTGGNTIYF. Full variable domain (missing parts from reference TRBV5-4 and TRBJ1-3): ETGVTQSPTHLIKTRGQQVTLRCSSQSGHNTVSWYQQALGQGPQFIFQYYREEENGRGNFPPRFSGLQFPNYSSELNVNALELDDSALYLCASSWAGTGGNTIYFGEGSWLTVV.

Only one count was recorded for this clone. The rearrangement links TRBV23-1 to TRBJ1-1, with TRBD1 as a possible D gene (6 bases). TRBV23-1 is assigned to the ORF class and has an uncertain function. V was trimmed by 4 bases and J by 2 bases, leaving 11 bases between them. The CDR3 extends over 14 amino acids. CDR3 sequence (DNA): TGCGCCAGCAGTCGGGGGGGGCCTAACACTGAAGCTTTCTTT. This translates into CASSRGGPNTEAFF.

The chain combines TRBV9 with TRBJ2-2, with D perhaps matching TRBD1 (6 bases). The V end lost 3 bases, the J end lost 6 bases, and 12 bases lay between the germline ends. Germline assignment: CDR1 SGDLS and CDR2 YYNGEE. The CDR3 runs to 14 residues. The CDR3 nucleotides are TGTGCCAGCAGCGGTAGTACAGGGTCCGGGGAGCTGTTTTTT. Its protein is CASSGSTGSGELFF. The complete variable domain, with remaining parts taken from reference TRBV9 and TRBJ2-2, reads DSGVTQTPKHLITATGQRVTLRCSPRSGDLSVYWYQQSLDQGLQFLIQYYNGEERAKGNILERFSAQQFPDLHSELNLSSLELGDSALYFCASSGSTGSGELFFGEGSRLTVL.

This chain connects TRBV5-4 to TRBJ2-5; 8 bases map to TRBD2. CDR1 is SGHNT and CDR2 is YYREEE in the germline V gene (reference sequence). V was clipped by 4 bases and J by 5 bases; unmatched bases: 10. This CDR3 contains 15 residues. The CDR3 sequence is CASSDTPGLVETQYF. CDR3 nucleotide sequence: TGTGCCAGCAGCGACACGCCGGGACTAGTGGAGACCCAGTACTTC.

The chain couples TRBV18 to TRBJ2-7; possible D gene TRBD2, 6 bases. The length of the CDR3 is 15 residues. Trimming pared 2 bases from V and 6 bases from J, leaving 17 bases between. Germline CDR1 and CDR2: KGHSH and LQKENI. Here the CDR3 reads CASSPSGVFIGEQYF. DNA for the CDR3: TGTGCCAGCTCACCATCGGGAGTTTTCATCGGCGAGCAGTACTTC.